Listed below are T cell receptor beta chains from one sample, sequenced in a study of blood T cell repertoires in COVID-19. Measured with immunoSEQ multiplex PCR; TCRdb has only the in-frame clones, and not every one. This repertoire shows about 350,000 clones, 88% found once; its top ten account for around 7.9%. Sequences were obtained from peripheral blood. The receptors stem from a woman aged 70-85 years with COVID-19, enrolled during active disease. Both conserved end residues are part of each CDR3. A D gene is named only where the DNA matches it firmly. Size is stated for part of the rows, as once, few or many counts, or as a class when the clone is expanded.

j_call v_call d_call clone_size cdr3_aa cdr3_nt
TRBJ2-2 TRBV9 . . CASSVAAGELFF TGTGCCAGCAGCGTAGCAGCCGGGGAGCTGTTTTTT
TRBJ1-3 TRBV4-1 . once CASSPLPRRELSGNTIYF TGCGCCAGCAGCCCCCTACCCCGCAGGGAACTCTCTGGAAACACCATATATTTT
TRBJ2-7 TRBV6-2/TRBV6-3 . . CASSYTKGYEQYF TGTGCCAGCAGTTACACGAAGGGGTACGAGCAGTACTTC
TRBJ2-1 TRBV5-1 TRBD1 once CASSVGTGQNEQFF TGCGCCAGCAGCGTCGGGACAGGGCAGAATGAGCAGTTCTTC
TRBJ2-5 TRBV15 TRBD2 once CATSRGGSSGSQETQYF TGTGCCACCAGCAGAGGGGGATCTAGCGGGTCCCAAGAGACCCAGTACTTC
TRBJ2-5 TRBV5-1 TRBD2 . CASSLGLAGGGQETQYF TGCGCCAGCAGCCTGGGACTAGCGGGGGGCGGCCAAGAGACCCAGTACTTC
TRBJ1-4 TRBV6-2/TRBV6-3 TRBD1 . CASSAWTGGKSEKLFF TGTGCCAGCAGTGCATGGACAGGTGGGAAAAGTGAAAAACTGTTTTTT
TRBJ1-2 TRBV4-1 . . CASSQDRGRGYTF TGCGCCAGCAGCCAAGATAGGGGCCGTGGCTACACCTTC
TRBJ2-3 TRBV30 . once CAWSMLASGTDTQYF TGTGCCTGGAGTATGCTAGCCAGCGGCACAGATACGCAGTATTTT
TRBJ1-2 TRBV28 TRBD1 . CASSSDRGGVNYGYTF TGTGCCAGCAGTTCGGACAGGGGAGGGGTTAACTATGGCTACACCTTC
TRBJ1-1 TRBV3-1/TRBV3-2 . . CASSYRTENTEAFF TGTGCCAGCAGCTATAGGACAGAGAACACTGAAGCTTTCTTT
TRBJ1-5 TRBV5-4 TRBD1 . CASSLGTAAGQPQHF TGTGCCAGCAGCCTGGGGACAGCCGCAGGACAGCCCCAGCATTTT
TRBJ1-1 TRBV9 . . CASGGAFF TGTGCCAGTGGCGGAGCTTTCTTT
TRBJ1-2 TRBV19 TRBD1 . CASSITTGQGYGYTF TGTGCCAGTAGTATAACGACAGGGCAAGGCTATGGCTACACCTTC
TRBJ2-4 TRBV6-6 TRBD2 . CASGSGGAVNIQYF TGTGCCAGCGGGAGCGGGGGCGCCGTAAACATTCAGTACTTC
TRBJ2-5 TRBV24-1 TRBD2 . CATSDPGLAAEETQYF TGTGCCACCAGTGACCCCGGACTAGCGGCCGAAGAGACCCAGTACTTC
TRBJ1-1 TRBV20-1 . . CSARDFTEAFF TGCAGTGCTAGAGACTTCACTGAAGCTTTCTTT
TRBJ1-3 TRBV6-5 . . CASSYGGITGNTIYF TGTGCCAGCAGTTACGGGGGGATAACTGGAAACACCATATATTTT
TRBJ2-7 TRBV9 . . CASSVDPLPGAGDDEQYF TGTGCCAGCAGCGTAGATCCCCTCCCAGGGGCCGGAGACGACGAGCAGTACTTC
TRBJ1-1 TRBV19 . . CASSIDIEGAEAFF TGTGCCAGTAGTATAGACATAGAGGGGGCTGAAGCTTTCTTT
TRBJ2-3 TRBV13 . . CASSPPNTDTQYF TGTGCCAGCAGCCCCCCCAACACAGATACGCAGTATTTT
TRBJ2-3 TRBV7-3 . once CASSLNTVSDTQYF TGTGCCAGCAGCTTAAACACAGTCAGTGATACGCAGTATTTT
TRBJ2-1 TRBV9 TRBD2 . CASSPGTSGGNEQFF TGTGCCAGCAGCCCGGGGACTAGCGGGGGGAATGAGCAGTTCTTC
TRBJ1-6 TRBV28 . . CASSLYLYNSPLHF TGTGCCAGCAGTTTGTATCTTTATAATTCACCCCTCCACTTT
TRBJ1-1 TRBV3-1/TRBV3-2 . once CASSQVAGYAEAFF TGTGCCAGCAGCCAAGTAGCGGGGTATGCTGAAGCTTTCTTT
TRBJ1-2 TRBV30 . once CAWSVTGTSGYTF TGTGCCTGGAGTGTAACGGGAACGTCTGGCTACACCTTC
TRBJ2-3 TRBV11-2 . . CASSFWTGSLTDTQYF TGTGCCAGCAGCTTTTGGACGGGGAGCCTCACAGATACGCAGTATTTT
TRBJ1-1 TRBV5-6 . . CASSLISSEAFF TGTGCCAGCAGTCTTATAAGCTCTGAAGCTTTCTTT
TRBJ2-3 TRBV24-1 TRBD1 . CATSRTGGTDTQYF TGTGCCACCAGCCGGACAGGGGGCACAGATACGCAGTATTTT
TRBJ1-2 TRBV5-8 . . CASSSTPANYGYTF TGTGCCAGCAGCTCGACACCTGCTAACTATGGCTACACCTTC
TRBJ1-5 TRBV12-3/TRBV12-4 . . CASSEGGGGTQHF TGTGCCAGCAGTGAAGGTGGAGGTGGGACCCAGCATTTT
TRBJ1-5 TRBV3-1/TRBV3-2 TRBD1 few CASSQRSGTGEYKQPQHF TGTGCCAGCAGCCAACGATCCGGGACAGGGGAGTACAAGCAGCCCCAGCATTTT
TRBJ1-5 TRBV28 TRBD1 once CASTTDRGLYQPQHF TGTGCCAGCACTACGGACAGGGGGTTGTATCAGCCCCAGCATTTT
TRBJ1-4 TRBV18 TRBD1 . CASSQGTAEKLFF TGTGCCAGCTCACAGGGGACAGCCGAAAAACTGTTTTTT
TRBJ2-3 TRBV9 TRBD2 . CASSAEGRGEDTQYF TGTGCCAGCAGCGCCGAGGGGCGGGGGGAAGATACGCAGTATTTT
TRBJ2-2 TRBV28 . . CASSSTGETGELFF TGTGCCAGCAGTTCGACAGGTGAAACCGGGGAGCTGTTTTTT
TRBJ1-5 TRBV5-1 . . CASSFDGDQPQHF TGCGCCAGCAGCTTTGACGGAGATCAGCCCCAGCATTTT
TRBJ1-2 TRBV28 . once CASCRGVAGSDYTF TGTGCCAGCTGCAGGGGCGTCGCAGGATCCGACTACACCTTC